What follows are 30 T cell receptor beta chains derived from one specimen sequenced in a study of cytomegalovirus exposure and HLA in healthy donors. Primers for the PCR totalled 60 Vbeta and 13 Jbeta. The repertoire was sequenced with immunoSEQ multiplex PCR; TCRdb's copy has only in-frame clones and lacks some. The data contain approximately 160,000 clones, over 60% of them singletons. Sequencing input: PBMCs. These receptors all come from a woman in her thirties in good health and CMV-seropositive.

This clone has only a few counts. In nucleotides, the CDR3 is TGTGCCTGGAGTGACGGGGAGGGGAGGGCTATAACAGATACGCAGTATTTT. As protein: CAWSDGEGRAITDTQYF. V usage is TRBV30 and J usage is TRBJ2-3; 7 bases are shared with TRBD2. This CDR3 is built from 17 residues. Germline CDR1 and CDR2: GTSNPN and SVGIG (reference sequence). J was trimmed by 3 bases and V by 1 base; bases with no gene match: 13.

The CDR3 here is CASTPMGGSLSNQPQHF. As DNA, the CDR3 is TGTGCCAGTACCCCTATGGGGGGATCTTTAAGCAATCAGCCCCAGCATTTT. This rearrangement joins TRBV19 to TRBJ1-5; D may be TRBD1 (5 bases). CDR3 length equals 17 residues. Per germline, CDR1 LNHDA and CDR2 SQIVND (reference sequence). Trimming left V 7 bases short and J 1 base short, with 20 bases between.

The chain uses TRBV5-1 and TRBJ2-5; 11 bases line up with TRBD1. The assigned J gene may be wrong: the sequence end matches TRBJ2-7 better. CDR3 size: 13 residues. CDR1 SGHRS and CDR2 YFSETQ come from the germline V gene. The CDR3 loop is CASRPGQGDEQYF. CDR3 DNA sequence: TGCGCCAGCAGACCGGGACAGGGGGACGAGCAGTACTTC.

This chain connects TRBV28 to TRBJ1-6, with unresolved D. V gave up 5 bases and J gave up 0 bases, with 14 bases separating them. The CDR3 is 17 amino acids. Looked up from germline, CDR1 is MDHEN and CDR2 is SYDVKM. CDR3 in amino acids: CASSTRGLSSYNSPLHF. The CDR3 DNA follows: TGTGCCAGCAGTACTCGGGGATTAAGCTCCTATAATTCACCCCTCCACTTT.

The chain couples TRBV2 to TRBJ1-3, with TRBD1 identical over 9 bases. The CDR3 has 13 residues. Germline V CDR1 and CDR2: SNHLY, FYNNEI. The V and J ends lost 6 bases and 16 bases, in that order; junction bases with no gene match: 13. CDR3 coding DNA: TGTGCCAGCAGCCTGCTGGGTGGGACAGGGTGTTATTTT. Amino acid sequence: CASSLLGGTGCYF.

This chain joins TRBV30 and TRBJ1-2, with 8 bases matching TRBD1. CDR1 is GTSNPN and CDR2 is SVGIG in the germline V gene (reference sequence). V was pared by 8 bases and J by 8 bases, with 13 bases of the junction left unmatched. This CDR3 contains 13 residues. The CDR3 here is CASDRGREIGYTF. The DNA for the CDR3 is TGTGCCAGTGACAGGGGTCGCGAGATCGGCTACACCTTC.

This chain uses TRBV19 with TRBJ1-2; TRBD1 is a possible D gene (6 bases). Trimming removed 3 bases from V and 4 bases from J, with 9 bases in between. The CDR3 has 13 residues. Germline V gene lookup returns CDR1 LNHDA and CDR2 SQIVND (reference sequence). The CDR3 is CASSMRQAYGYTF. In nucleotides, the CDR3 is TGTGCCAGTAGTATGAGACAGGCCTATGGCTACACCTTC.

V is TRBV7-9 and J is TRBJ1-2; possibly TRBD1 for D (6 bases). Trimming removed 5 bases from V and 6 bases from J, with 16 bases in between. Germline CDR1 reads SEHNR; CDR2 reads FQNEAQ (reference sequence). This CDR3 spans 14 amino acids. The CDR3 region is CASSETGTQHGYTF. CDR3 DNA sequence: TGTGCCAGCAGCGAGACTGGGACACAGCATGGCTACACCTTC.

The V gene is TRBV28, the J gene TRBJ1-1, with D hard to call. The V and J ends lost 4 bases and 3 bases respectively, with 6 bases between them. Germline CDR1 is MDHEN and CDR2 is SYDVKM. The CDR3 is 12 amino acids. CDR3 in DNA: TGTGCCAGCAGTTCCCTGTACACTGAAGCTTTCTTT. It encodes CASSSLYTEAFF.

This clone was recorded only once. This chain links TRBV7-2 with TRBJ2-2; D is ambiguous. The V end was cut by 7 bases, the J end by 0 bases, with 9 bases between. The CDR3 length is 14 residues. Germline-derived CDR1 and CDR2 are SGHTA and FQGNSA. The CDR3 coding sequence is TGTGCCAGCACCCTCCCAGCGAACACCGGGGAGCTGTTTTTT. This translates into CASTLPANTGELFF.

The chain uses TRBV5-6 and TRBJ1-2; 8 bases are shared with TRBD1. The CDR3 runs to 17 residues. CDR1 SGHDT and CDR2 YYEEEE come from the germline V gene. V lost 4 bases, J lost 2 bases, and 13 bases stayed unmatched. The CDR3 sequence is CASSATGVRRENYGYTF. In DNA, the CDR3 is TGTGCCAGCAGCGCGACAGGGGTACGGAGGGAAAACTATGGCTACACCTTC.

This chain links TRBV9 with TRBJ1-4, with D possibly being TRBD1 (5 bases). This CDR3 comprises 15 residues. Trimming took 1 base from V and 3 from J, leaving 10 bases between them. From germline, CDR1 is SGDLS and CDR2 YYNGEE. The CDR3 bases are TGTGCCAGCAGCGTATGGAGGGGACCTAATGAAAAACTGTTTTTT. Its protein is CASSVWRGPNEKLFF.

This clone was observed a handful of times. The chain joins TRBV2 to TRBJ2-6; 8 bases match TRBD1. The CDR3 spans 16 residues. The germline gives CDR1 SNHLY, CDR2 FYNNEI. V dropped 6 bases and J dropped 0; count of bases not matched to a gene: 4. This CDR3 reads CASSVTGGSGANVLTF. DNA for the CDR3: TGTGCCAGCAGCGTCACAGGGGGCTCTGGGGCCAACGTCCTGACTTTC.

This clone was seen only a few times. V and J are TRBV10-2 and TRBJ2-3; no firm D call. V lost 8 bases and J lost 4, with 16 bases in between. Germline values: CDR1 WSHSY, CDR2 SAAADI. CDR3 length equals 14 residues. CDR3 DNA sequence: TGCGCCAGCGTTAACCAGAGGTTCTCAGATACGCAGTATTTT. Protein product: CASVNQRFSDTQYF.

The chain combines TRBV6-5 with TRBJ1-1; 8 positions match TRBD1. CDR1 is MNHEY and CDR2 is SVGAGI in the germline V gene. CDR3 size: 15 residues. After removal of 0 bases from V and 1 base from J, the junction contained 1 base not matched to a gene. CDR3 nucleotides: TGTGCCAGCAGTTACTCTGGGACAGGGAACACTGAAGCTTTCTTT. It specifies CASSYSGTGNTEAFF.

This chain links TRBV6-1 with TRBJ2-7, with 9 positions matching TRBD1. V was clipped by 4 bases and J by 7 bases; unmatched bases: 8. CDR3 length: 14 residues. Germline-derived CDR1 and CDR2 are MNHNS and SASEGT. CDR3 sequence: CASSAVQGAREQYF. Written as DNA, the CDR3 is TGTGCCAGCAGTGCTGTACAGGGGGCGAGGGAGCAGTACTTC.

The chain employs TRBV27 and TRBJ2-7, with TRBD2 matching 9 bases. Per the germline V gene, CDR1 is MNHEY and CDR2 is SMNVEV (reference sequence). V lost 1 base and J lost 5; bases outside the gene matches: 9. CDR3 length equals 16 residues. The CDR3 spells CASSLLLSSGDHEQYF. In DNA, the CDR3 is TGTGCCAGCAGTTTATTGTTGTCTAGCGGGGACCACGAGCAGTACTTC.

The V gene is TRBV7-7, the J gene TRBJ2-1, with 7 bases matching TRBD2. The V and J ends lost 5 bases and 0 bases, in that order; junction bases with no gene match: 4. From germline, CDR1 is SSHAT and CDR2 FNYEAQ (reference sequence). The CDR3 has 15 amino acids. CDR3 in DNA: TGTGCCAGCAGCGGAGGCGGGAGCTCCTACAATGAGCAGTTCTTC. It encodes CASSGGGSSYNEQFF.

The V and J genes are TRBV29-1 and TRBJ1-2; no definite D call. The ends were cut back, 8 bases at V and 3 bases at J, with 13 bases in the middle. In germline, CDR1 is SQVTM, CDR2 ANQGSEA. The CDR3 extends over 12 amino acids. Here the CDR3 reads CSCTQDDYGYTF. CDR3 bases: TGCAGCTGTACTCAGGATGACTATGGCTACACCTTC.

This sequence joins TRBV5-1 and TRBJ2-1; 9 bases are shared with TRBD2. The junction had 11 bases not matched to a gene; V was cut back by 4 bases and J by 3 bases. The CDR3 length is 17 residues. In germline, CDR1 is SGHRS, CDR2 YFSETQ. The CDR3, as DNA: TGCGCCAGCAGCCCCGGGGGGGGACTAGCCGACTACAATGAGCAGTTCTTC. Its translation is CASSPGGGLADYNEQFF.

The chain links TRBV5-1 to TRBJ1-1, with D maybe TRBD1 (5 bases). CDR1 is SGHRS and CDR2 is YFSETQ in the germline V gene. This CDR3 is built from 14 residues. V lost 1 base to trimming and J lost 5 bases, with 12 bases between them. The CDR3 DNA is TGCGCCAGCAGCTTGAATAGGGAGGGGACTGAAGCTTTCTTT. Its translation is CASSLNREGTEAFF. Combining the CDR3 with reference TRBV5-1 and TRBJ1-1 gives the whole variable domain KAGVTQTPRYLIKTRGQQVTLSCSPISGHRSVSWYQQTPGQGLQFLFEYFSETQRNKGNFPGRFSGRQFSNSRSEMNVSTLELGDSALYLCASSLNREGTEAFFGQGTRLTVV.

This clone appeared a few times. The rearrangement uses TRBV29-1 and TRBJ2-5; the match to TRBD1 covers 11 bases. With 7 bases clipped from V and 4 bases from J, the junction kept 5 bases outside the gene matches. The CDR3 runs to 13 residues. CDR1 is SQVTM and CDR2 is ANQGSEA in the germline V gene. The CDR3 protein is CSARTGGIETQYF. In DNA, the CDR3 is TGCAGCGCCCGGACAGGGGGCATAGAGACCCAGTACTTC.

The gene calls are TRBV9 and TRBJ1-5; weak D call: TRBD1 (5 bases). CDR1 is SGDLS and CDR2 is YYNGEE in the germline V gene. The CDR3 totals 15 residues. Deletions cut 0 bases from V and 5 bases from J, with 12 bases between. This chain's CDR3 is CASSVGSVRDQPQHF. CDR3 coding DNA: TGTGCCAGCAGCGTAGGATCTGTCAGGGATCAGCCCCAGCATTTT.

The chain links TRBV11-3 to TRBJ2-1; 9 positions agree with TRBD1. The length of the CDR3 is 14 residues. Germline V gene sequence: CDR1 SGHNT, CDR2 YENEEA. Trimming took 5 bases from V and 4 from J; bases not matched to a gene: 3. In DNA form, the CDR3 reads TGTGCCAGCAGCCCGGACAGGGGATACAATGAGCAGTTCTTC. This encodes CASSPDRGYNEQFF.

The chain carries TRBV18 and TRBJ1-1; D not resolved. Trimming removed 3 bases from V and 6 bases from J, with 8 bases in between. CDR1 is KGHSH and CDR2 is LQKENI in the germline V gene. There are 12 residues in the CDR3. The CDR3 spells CASSPSGAEAFF. The CDR3 DNA follows: TGTGCCAGCTCACCCAGCGGTGCTGAAGCTTTCTTT.

The genes are TRBV19 and TRBJ2-5, with D possibly matching TRBD1 (6 bases). Germline assignment: CDR1 LNHDA and CDR2 SQIVND (reference sequence). Trimming took off 8 bases at V and 5 bases at J, with 12 bases between the two ends. CDR3 length: 12 residues. The CDR3 DNA reads TGTGCCAGTTCGCCAGGGGAGGAGACCCAGTACTTC. This codes for CASSPGEETQYF.

The chain has TRBV28 and TRBJ1-4; 8 nucleotides align to TRBD1. Losses at the gene ends were 7 bases for V and 8 bases for J; bases not matched to a gene: 9. Germline CDR1 is MDHEN and CDR2 is SYDVKM. The CDR3 has 14 residues. CDR3 nucleotides: TGTGCCAGCACCTTGGACAGGGTGGACGAAAAACTGTTTTTT. It translates to CASTLDRVDEKLFF.

The genes are TRBV6-6 and TRBJ1-2; 8 nucleotides agree with TRBD1. J lost 6 bases, V lost 6 bases, and 9 bases had no gene match. The CDR3 consists of 14 residues. Germline V lookup: CDR1 MNHNY, CDR2 SVGAGI (reference sequence). The CDR3 protein is CASRETGVKNGYTF. CDR3 DNA: TGTGCCAGCAGAGAGACAGGGGTCAAGAATGGCTACACCTTC.

The V gene is TRBV10-3, the J gene TRBJ2-2; 7 nucleotides align to TRBD1. The CDR3 has 15 residues. J was trimmed by 2 bases and V by 4 bases; bases with no gene match: 4. Germline values: CDR1 ENHRY, CDR2 SYGVKD. The CDR3 nucleotides read TGTGCCATCAGTGGACAGGGCCAAAACACCGGGGAGCTGTTTTTT. It codes for CAISGQGQNTGELFF.

The chain uses TRBV18 and TRBJ2-5; possibly TRBD2 for D (5 bases). With the DNA end fitting TRBJ2-7 better, the J assignment may be wrong. In germline, CDR1 is KGHSH, CDR2 LQKENI. The CDR3 loop spans 17 amino acids. The CDR3 loop is CASSPGILRGPTYEQYF. DNA of the CDR3: TGTGCCAGCTCACCAGGGATCCTCCGGGGTCCCACCTACGAGCAGTACTTC.